The 6 T cell receptor beta chains listed next were all sequenced from one sample in a study of T cells after yellow fever vaccination. TCRdb recomputed calls from the 5' RACE reads with MiXCR, one row per CDR3 protein. The top ten hold roughly 3% of the sample, which has approximately 150,000 distinct CDR3 sequences, 6.2% seen once. Sequences were derived from CD4+ T cells sorted from PBMCs, sampled on the day of the first yellow fever vaccination. The receptors come from a man between 18 and 29 years old who received the YFV17D yellow fever vaccine.

The chain uses TRBV7-9 and TRBJ1-1; D is uncertain. CDR3 length equals 14 residues. V was trimmed by 8 bases and J by 4 bases, leaving 17 bases between them. Germline lookup yields CDR1 SEHNR and CDR2 FQNEAQ (reference sequence). In DNA, the CDR3 is TGTGCCAGCGAGGAATCGGGAGTAAGCACTGAAGCTTTCTTT. Translating gives CASEESGVSTEAFF. The variable domain in full, completed from reference TRBV7-9 and TRBJ1-1, reads DTGVSQNPRHKITKRGQNVTFRCDPISEHNRLYWYRQTLGQGPEFLTYFQNEAQLEKSRLLSDRFSAERPKGSFSTLEIQRTEQGDSAMYLCASEESGVSTEAFFGQGTRLTVV.

In regard to this clonotype: A much larger clone lies a single base off, so this may be a read error. This sequence joins TRBV12-3 or TRBV12-4 and TRBJ2-3; 14 positions agree with TRBD2. The CDR3 extends over 16 amino acids. The CDR3 DNA reads as TGTGCCTGCAGTCGGACTAGCGGGGGGTTCACAGATACGCAGTATTTT. Translation gives CACSRTSGGFTDTQYF.

This clonotype was detected a few times. The V gene is TRBV6-2 or TRBV6-3, the J gene TRBJ2-2; possibly TRBD2 for D (6 bases). CDR1 is MNHEY, CDR2 SVGEGT, per germline. Trimming stripped 8 bases from V and 0 bases from J, with 13 bases between. This CDR3 is built from 15 residues. This CDR3 is CASGGLSANTGELFF. The DNA of the CDR3 is TGTGCCAGCGGGGGACTCAGCGCGAACACCGGGGAGCTGTTTTTT.

This clonotype was found many times. The V call is TRBV7-3, the J call TRBJ2-3; the D gene is possibly TRBD1 (6 bases). There are 13 residues in the CDR3. V lost 6 bases and J lost 6, with 13 bases in between. Germline CDR1 reads SGHTA; CDR2 reads FQGTGA. CDR3 region: CASSKGQGDTQYF. As DNA, the CDR3 is TGTGCCAGCAGTAAGGGGCAGGGGGATACGCAGTATTTT.

This clonotype was counted many times. This chain connects TRBV2 to TRBJ2-7; D uncertain. The CDR3 sequence is 13 residues long. CDR1 is SNHLY and CDR2 is FYNNEI in the germline V gene. V lost 6 bases to trimming and J lost 9 bases, with 18 bases between them. The CDR3 DNA reads as TGTGCCAGCAGGCCCGAAACACCCTGGGGGCAGTACGTC. Protein: CASRPETPWGQYV.

This clonotype was picked up a small number of times. The CDR3 DNA is TGCAGTGCCGCCCCCGGCTTGGGGTCAGAGACCCAGTACTTC. This gives the protein CSAAPGLGSETQYF. The chain is built from TRBV20-1 and TRBJ2-5; D is unresolved. Germline V gene sequence: CDR1 DFQATT, CDR2 SNEGSKA (reference sequence). Deletions cut 6 bases from V and 4 bases from J, with 18 bases between. This CDR3 comprises 14 residues.